These T cell receptor beta chains were read from a single sample in a study of Ad26.COV2.S vaccination and SARS-CoV-2 variants. Generated by immunoSEQ multiplex PCR, the TCRdb table keeps only in-frame clones and is missing some. The sample shows about 98,000 clones, over 70% of them seen only once. The sample was peripheral blood, taken after recovery from COVID-19. These receptors all come from a human donor who had recovered from COVID-19. Each CDR3 is given with its conserved first and last residue. The D gene is left open where the match is weak. Expanded clones get a size class; other rows say once, few or many, or leave the size out.

cdr3_aa: CASSITGTSEETQYF
cdr3_nt: TGTGCCAGCTCAATCACCGGGACCAGCGAAGAGACCCAGTACTTC
clone_size: -
d_call: -
v_call: TRBV18
j_call: TRBJ2-5

cdr3_aa: CASSSVGSGANVLTF
cdr3_nt: TGTGCCAGCAGCTCCGTCGGCTCTGGGGCCAACGTCCTGACTTTC
clone_size: -
d_call: -
v_call: TRBV6-5
j_call: TRBJ2-6

cdr3_aa: CASSTGGGADYGYTF
cdr3_nt: TGTGCCAGCAGCACCGGGGGAGGGGCGGACTATGGCTACACCTTC
clone_size: few
d_call: -
v_call: TRBV7-9
j_call: TRBJ1-2

cdr3_aa: CAISGVAPEIRLPLQETQYF
cdr3_nt: TGTGCCATCAGTGGAGTGGCCCCCGAAATTCGGCTTCCGTTACAAGAGACCCAGTACTTC
clone_size: -
d_call: -
v_call: TRBV10-3
j_call: TRBJ2-5

cdr3_aa: CASVAESWEETQYF
cdr3_nt: TGTGCCAGCGTGGCCGAAAGCTGGGAAGAGACCCAGTACTTC
clone_size: -
d_call: -
v_call: TRBV2
j_call: TRBJ2-5

cdr3_aa: CASSLSSGTGQETQYF
cdr3_nt: TGTGCCAGCAGCTTGTCGTCAGGGACGGGTCAAGAGACCCAGTACTTC
clone_size: -
d_call: -
v_call: TRBV5-4
j_call: TRBJ2-5

cdr3_aa: CASSLGARTSTDTQYF
cdr3_nt: TGCGCCAGCAGCTTGGGGGCCAGGACTAGCACAGATACGCAGTATTTT
clone_size: -
d_call: -
v_call: TRBV5-1
j_call: TRBJ2-3

cdr3_aa: CASSELGTGGSPLHF
cdr3_nt: TGTGCCAGCAGTGAGTTGGGGACGGGAGGTTCACCCCTCCACTTT
clone_size: -
d_call: -
v_call: TRBV2
j_call: TRBJ1-6

cdr3_aa: CASSPGQGPEAFF
cdr3_nt: TGTGCCAGCAGCCCAGGACAGGGCCCTGAAGCTTTCTTT
clone_size: -
d_call: TRBD1
v_call: TRBV12-3/TRBV12-4
j_call: TRBJ1-1

cdr3_aa: CASPSRLFSNTEAFF
cdr3_nt: TGTGCCAGTCCTTCACGCTTATTCTCGAACACTGAAGCTTTCTTT
clone_size: -
d_call: -
v_call: TRBV6-5
j_call: TRBJ1-1

cdr3_aa: CASSQEMLGGLNTGELFF
cdr3_nt: TGCGCCAGCAGCCAAGAAATGTTGGGGGGCCTTAACACCGGGGAGCTGTTTTTT
clone_size: -
d_call: -
v_call: TRBV4-3
j_call: TRBJ2-2

cdr3_aa: CASSYRSQGVETQYF
cdr3_nt: TGTGCCAGCAGTTATCGATCGCAGGGGGTAGAGACCCAGTACTTC
clone_size: -
d_call: TRBD1
v_call: TRBV6-2/TRBV6-3
j_call: TRBJ2-5

cdr3_aa: CASSETSFGNEQFF
cdr3_nt: TGTGCCAGTAGCGAGACTAGTTTCGGCAATGAGCAGTTCTTC
clone_size: -
d_call: -
v_call: TRBV19
j_call: TRBJ2-1